The T cell receptor (beta chain) described here comes from a study of blood T cell repertoires in COVID-19. Looking at the study overall: The study drew acute and convalescent COVID-19 samples from the United States, Italy and Spain. Sample material is recorded as cDNA or gDNA derived from T cells, B-cell-depleted T cells, or PBMCs.

A single count supports this clone. This CDR3 is 15 amino acids long. Germline assignment: CDR1 LGHDT and CDR2 YNNKEL (reference sequence). The V and J ends lost 2 bases and 10 bases respectively, with 15 bases between them. TCRdb keeps only in-frame clones here, not all; method: immunoSEQ multiplex PCR. The sample has 150,000 to 200,000 clones, roughly 85% seen once. Source material: peripheral blood. V and J are TRBV3-1 (or the pseudogene TRBV3-2) and TRBJ1-6, with D uncertain. The source of this sequence is a man in his 60s with active or convalescent COVID-19. DNA for the CDR3: TGTGCCAGCAGCCAAACGGGGAGGAGCCAATCACCCCTCCACTTT. It codes for CASSQTGRSQSPLHF.